The following is a T cell receptor (beta chain) sequence with its context. Germline V gives CDR1 KGHSH, CDR2 LQKENI. J was trimmed by 3 bases and V by 3 bases; bases with no gene match: 7. This CDR3 is 16 amino acids long. Seattle participants joined during active infection and were tracked over time. These data come from a study of blood T cell repertoires in COVID-19. Study details: Acute and convalescent COVID-19 samples came from the United States, Italy and Spain. Sources were T cells, B-cell-depleted T cells, or PBMCs; the material itself was cDNA or gDNA.

Only in-frame clones appear in the TCRdb table, and some are missing; sequencing was by immunoSEQ multiplex PCR. The sample has 330,000 or so clones; more than 70% are singletons. Sequencing was carried out using peripheral blood. The chain has TRBV18 and TRBJ2-2; 7 bases map to TRBD1. The sequence was obtained from a woman aged 55-69 years with COVID-19, enrolled during active disease. The CDR3 DNA sequence: TGTGCCAGCTCACCCCAGACAGGGTTTGACACCGGGGAGCTGTTTTTT. Protein: CASSPQTGFDTGELFF.